These T cell receptor beta chains were read from a single sample in a study of graft-versus-host responses after intestinal transplantation. The assay was immunoSEQ multiplex PCR, and TCRdb's table has in-frame clones only and misses some. Of some 16,000 clones listed, less than 85% are singletons. Sequencing used ileum tissue, obtained 17 days after transplant. The origin of the receptors is a human patient who received an intestinal transplant, so some T cells may come from the graft donor. Both conserved end residues are part of each CDR3. D genes are given only for firm matches. Clone size, where shown, is once, few, many, or a class for clones that have expanded.

>.|14|TRBD2|TRBJ2-5|TRBV19
CASSIGRGLETQYF
TGTGCCAGTAGTATCGGGCGGGGGTTAGAGACCCAGTACTTC
>.|15|.|TRBJ1-4|TRBV7-9
CASSPRAWGNEKLFF
TGTGCCAGCAGCCCTCGGGCTTGGGGCAATGAAAAACTGTTTTTT
>.|13|.|TRBJ2-3|TRBV29-1
CSAEGSTLGTQYF
TGCAGCGCCGAGGGGTCTACCTTAGGTACGCAGTATTTT
>.|14|.|TRBJ1-1|TRBV9
CASSVGNMNTEAFF
TGTGCCAGCAGCGTAGGCAACATGAACACTGAAGCTTTCTTT
>medium-sized|14|.|TRBJ2-7|TRBV11-3
CASSPGRSSYEQYF
TGTGCCAGCAGCCCGGGACGGAGCTCCTACGAGCAGTACTTC
>.|14|.|TRBJ2-3|TRBV6-5
CASSWTEQGDTQYF
TGTGCCAGCAGTTGGACCGAACAGGGAGATACGCAGTATTTT
>few|14|TRBD1|TRBJ2-5|TRBV19
CASSIGQGQETQYF
TGTGCCAGTAGTATCGGACAGGGCCAAGAGACCCAGTACTTC
>.|16|TRBD1|TRBJ1-3|TRBV2
CASRKEGQSPGNTIYF
TGTGCCAGCAGGAAGGAGGGACAGTCCCCTGGAAACACCATATATTTT
>few|15|.|TRBJ1-2|TRBV19
CASSIAGVGNYGYTF
TGTGCCAGTAGTATAGCAGGGGTAGGGAACTATGGCTACACCTTC
>.|16|TRBD2|TRBJ2-5|TRBV7-9
CASSSRVAGAKETQYF
TGTGCCAGCAGCTCCCGAGTAGCGGGAGCGAAAGAGACCCAGTACTTC